This T cell receptor beta chain stems from a study of blood T cell repertoires in COVID-19. CDR1 MNHEY and CDR2 SMNVEV come from the germline V gene (reference sequence). The CDR3 has 15 residues. V was pared by 5 bases and J by 5 bases, with 12 bases of the junction left unmatched. Clones were sequenced by immunoSEQ multiplex PCR, and TCRdb holds only the in-frame ones, with some missing. The sample includes approximately 210,000 clones, approximately 90% of them seen just once. The chain has TRBV27 and TRBJ2-7; 7 positions match TRBD2. This TCR was recovered from a man aged 35-49 years with acute or convalescent COVID-19. The sequenced material came from peripheral blood. CDR3 loop: CASSPFMGRGNEQYF. In nucleotides, the CDR3 is TGTGCCAGCAGTCCCTTTATGGGGCGGGGGAACGAGCAGTACTTC.